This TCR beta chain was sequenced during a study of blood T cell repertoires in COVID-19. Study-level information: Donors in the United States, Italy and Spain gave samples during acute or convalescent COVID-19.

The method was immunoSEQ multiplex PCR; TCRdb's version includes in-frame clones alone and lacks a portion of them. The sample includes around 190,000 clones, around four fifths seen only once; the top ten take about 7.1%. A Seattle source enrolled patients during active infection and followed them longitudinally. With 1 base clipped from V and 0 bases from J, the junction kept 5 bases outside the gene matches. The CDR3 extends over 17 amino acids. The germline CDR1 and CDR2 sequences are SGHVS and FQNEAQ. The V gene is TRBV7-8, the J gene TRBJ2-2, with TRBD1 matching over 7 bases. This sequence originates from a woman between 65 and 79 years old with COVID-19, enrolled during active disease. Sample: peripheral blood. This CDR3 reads CASSLVSGQSNTGELFF. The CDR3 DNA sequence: TGTGCCAGCAGCTTAGTTTCGGGACAGTCGAACACCGGGGAGCTGTTTTTT.